The 31 T cell receptor beta chains given below trace back to one sample, sequenced in a study of identical twins. TCRdb independently ran MiXCR on the 5' RACE reads; one entry per CDR3 protein. The table lists about 460,000 distinct CDR3 sequences, 14% of them singletons. A further study also used this sample, focusing on yellow fever vaccine responses in identical twins.

Sequences were obtained from CD4+ T cells sorted from blood. These receptor sequences come from a woman younger than 30 in good health.

The rearrangement uses TRBV20-1 and TRBJ2-7; D may be TRBD1 (5 bases). CDR1 and CDR2 from the germline V gene are DFQATT and SNEGSKA (reference sequence). This CDR3 comprises 11 residues. The V and J ends lost 3 bases and 12 bases respectively, with 15 bases between them. The CDR3 bases are TGCAGTGCTAGTATGGTCCAGGGATTGTACTTC. This translates into CSASMVQGLYF.

In its sample, this clonotype was seen many times. The chain is built from TRBV5-1 and TRBJ1-1, with D perhaps TRBD1 (5 bases). V dropped 2 bases and J dropped 3 bases, with 11 bases sitting between them. Germline CDR1 SGHRS, CDR2 YFSETQ. The CDR3 spans 14 residues. CDR3 amino acids: CASSFFGGDTEAFF. DNA of the CDR3: TGCGCCAGCAGCTTTTTCGGGGGTGACACTGAAGCTTTCTTT.

This chain links TRBV28 with TRBJ2-5, with 9 bases that match TRBD1. V lost 6 bases to trimming and J lost 2 bases; unmatched junction nucleotides: 10. Germline V lookup: CDR1 MDHEN, CDR2 SYDVKM. The CDR3 contains 16 residues. The CDR3 region is CASSQVRGQGQETQYF. CDR3 DNA: TGTGCCAGCAGCCAAGTGAGAGGACAGGGGCAAGAGACCCAGTACTTC.

The chain combines TRBV20-1 with TRBJ1-4, with D tentatively TRBD1 (6 bases). V lost 6 bases, J lost 4 bases, and 12 bases lay in between. The CDR3 contains 13 residues. Germline V gene data show CDR1 as DFQATT and CDR2 as SNEGSKA (reference sequence). Here the CDR3 reads CSAKDSINEKLFF. In DNA form, the CDR3 reads TGCAGTGCGAAGGACAGCATTAATGAAAAACTGTTTTTT.

The chain links TRBV12-3 or TRBV12-4 to TRBJ2-2; D may be TRBD2 (6 bases). CDR3 size: 14 residues. V was pared by 6 bases and J by 6 bases, with 14 bases between. The DNA for the CDR3 is TGTGCCAGCAGCAAGACTAGGTCGGCCGGGGAGCTGTTTTTT. Its protein is CASSKTRSAGELFF.

This clonotype was counted many times. The J gene is TRBJ2-3, the V gene TRBV20-1; D possibly corresponds to TRBD2 (7 bases). V was trimmed by 0 bases and J by 0 bases, leaving 10 bases between them. The CDR3 runs 15 residues. The germline V gene has CDR1 DFQATT and CDR2 SNEGSKA (reference sequence). CDR3: CSARDGGLSTDTQYF. The CDR3 DNA reads as TGCAGTGCTAGAGACGGGGGGCTTAGCACAGATACGCAGTATTTT.

The chain joins TRBV28 to TRBJ2-3; tentatively, D is TRBD2 (5 bases). CDR1 is MDHEN and CDR2 is SYDVKM in the germline V gene. This CDR3 is 14 amino acids long. V lost 7 bases and J 9 bases, leaving 20 bases between the germline ends. The CDR3 loop reads CASNPPTSHGTQYF. The CDR3 DNA sequence: TGTGCCAGCAACCCTCCCACTAGTCATGGGACGCAGTATTTT. The full variable domain, in which reference TRBV28 and TRBJ2-3 provide the parts outside the CDR3, is DVKVTQSSRYLVKRTGEKVFLECVQDMDHENMFWYRQDPGLGLRLIYFSYDVKMKEKGDIPEGYSVSREKKERFSLILESASTNQTSMYLCASNPPTSHGTQYFGPGTRLTVL.

This clonotype was detected many times. The chain uses TRBV7-9 and TRBJ2-1; D may be TRBD1 or TRBD2 (6 bases each). This CDR3 is built from 13 residues. Germline-derived CDR1 and CDR2 are SEHNR and FQNEAQ (reference sequence). Trimming removed 4 bases from V and 9 bases from J, with 13 bases in between. The CDR3 region is CASSYLGGGEQFF. In nucleotides, the CDR3 is TGTGCCAGCAGCTACTTGGGGGGCGGTGAGCAGTTCTTC.

The V and J genes are TRBV20-1 and TRBJ2-5, with 13 bases lining up with TRBD2. The V and J ends lost 6 bases and 1 base, in that order; junction bases with no gene match: 14. The CDR3 totals 18 residues. Germline CDR1 reads DFQATT; CDR2 reads SNEGSKA (reference sequence). The CDR3 protein is CSATLPGLAGSIQETQYF. CDR3 bases: TGCAGTGCCACACTCCCGGGACTAGCGGGATCCATCCAAGAGACCCAGTACTTC.

Only a few counts were recorded for this clonotype. The V call is TRBV7-8, the J call TRBJ2-7; tentatively, D is TRBD1 (5 bases). Deletions cut 5 bases from V and 7 bases from J, with 15 bases between. Germline V gene lookup returns CDR1 SGHVS and CDR2 FQNEAQ. The CDR3 runs to 13 residues. The CDR3 nucleotides read TGTGCCAGCAGCGGGGCCCTGGGTGGGGAGCAGTACTTC. The encoded protein is CASSGALGGEQYF.

The chain combines TRBV7-2 with TRBJ2-2; perhaps TRBD2 as D (6 bases). Germline V gene lookup returns CDR1 SGHTA and CDR2 FQGNSA. The V end was cut by 3 bases, the J end by 5 bases, with 10 bases between. There are 14 residues in the CDR3. The CDR3 coding sequence is TGTGCCAGCAGCTTGCTTCGGGGGACCGGGGAGCTGTTTTTT. Amino acids: CASSLLRGTGELFF.

This clonotype appeared a few times. The genes are TRBV3-1 and TRBJ1-1, with D perhaps TRBD1 (5 bases). Germline assignment: CDR1 LGHDT and CDR2 YNNKEL (reference sequence). Trimming shortened V by 0 bases and J by 11 bases, and 13 bases separated the two germline ends. The CDR3 is 13 residues long. CDR3 sequence: CASSQERGLRAFF. In DNA, the CDR3 is TGTGCCAGCAGCCAAGAGAGGGGTTTAAGGGCTTTCTTT.

This clonotype has a handful of counts. The chain joins TRBV29-1 to TRBJ2-3; maybe TRBD1 (5 bases). The CDR3 length is 14 residues. The germline V and J ends were trimmed by 4 bases and 4 bases, with 15 bases remaining between them. Germline V gene sequence: CDR1 SQVTM, CDR2 ANQGSEA. The CDR3 region has the DNA TGCAGCGTTGGAAGGGGATGGAGTTCAGATACGCAGTATTTT. Its translation is CSVGRGWSSDTQYF.

This clonotype showed up just a few times. The V gene is TRBV5-1, the J gene TRBJ2-7, with TRBD2 identical over 8 bases. V trimming: 3 bases; J trimming: 0 bases; junction bases outside the gene matches: 14. The CDR3 is 18 residues long. Germline V gene sequence: CDR1 SGHRS, CDR2 YFSETQ. DNA of the CDR3: TGCGCCAGCAGCTCTAACGGAGTCGCGAGCGGGAGCTCCTACGAGCAGTACTTC. Amino acids: CASSSNGVASGSSYEQYF. Based on the CDR3 plus reference TRBV5-1 and TRBJ2-7, the full variable domain is KAGVTQTPRYLIKTRGQQVTLSCSPISGHRSVSWYQQTPGQGLQFLFEYFSETQRNKGNFPGRFSGRQFSNSRSEMNVSTLELGDSALYLCASSSNGVASGSSYEQYFGPGTRLTVT.

This clonotype was detected a few times. V gene TRBV14 combines with J gene TRBJ2-7; 11 bases align to TRBD1. The CDR3 is 17 amino acids. From germline, CDR1 is SGHDN and CDR2 FVKESK. V lost 2 bases to trimming and J lost 1 base; unmatched junction nucleotides: 7. CDR3 in DNA: TGTGCCAGCAGCCAATCTTTGGGGACAGGGGGGTCCTACGAGCAGTACTTC. Its translation is CASSQSLGTGGSYEQYF.

V usage is TRBV12-3 or TRBV12-4 and J usage is TRBJ2-5, with TRBD2 matching 12 bases. The junction had 10 bases not matched to a gene; V was cut back by 6 bases and J by 5 bases. CDR3 length equals 16 residues. In DNA form, the CDR3 reads TGTGCCAGCAGCAAAAGGACTAGCGGGAAAGGGGAGACCCAGTACTTC. As protein: CASSKRTSGKGETQYF.

The chain recombines TRBV12-3 or TRBV12-4 with TRBJ1-1; D is possibly TRBD1 (5 bases). Trimming removed 3 bases at V and 1 base at J, with 9 bases between. The CDR3 has 14 residues. The CDR3 DNA sequence: TGTGCCAGCAGTTTGTCTAGGGGGAACACTGAAGCTTTCTTT. It translates to CASSLSRGNTEAFF.

This clonotype occurred many times. J is TRBJ2-7 and V is TRBV6-5, with D perhaps matching TRBD1 (5 bases). This CDR3 region has 14 residues. Between the trimmed V and J ends, which lost 2 bases and 4 bases, there was a span of 12 bases. CDR1 is MNHEY and CDR2 is SVGAGI in the germline V gene. DNA of the CDR3: TGTGCCAGCAGTTACGCCGGACAATCTTACGAGCAGTACTTC. Its translation: CASSYAGQSYEQYF.

This clonotype was counted a few times. The chain uses TRBV27 and TRBJ1-1; the D is unclear. The CDR3 contains 16 residues. Trimming cost V 0 bases and J 1 base, with 12 bases left between them. The germline V gene has CDR1 MNHEY and CDR2 SMNVEV (reference sequence). CDR3 sequence reads: CASSLSFRWGNTEAFF. CDR3 nucleotide sequence: TGTGCCAGCAGTTTATCATTTAGGTGGGGGAACACTGAAGCTTTCTTT.

The sample holds a few counts of this clonotype. The chain uses TRBV7-9 and TRBJ2-7; 10 positions agree with TRBD2. Per the germline V gene, CDR1 is SEHNR and CDR2 is FQNEAQ (reference sequence). V lost 6 bases, J lost 7 bases, and 18 bases stayed unmatched. The CDR3 is made up of 17 amino acids. The CDR3 DNA sequence: TGTGCCAGCAGTATGTCTCCGCTAGCGGGAGTAACGAGGGAGCAGTACTTC. This translates into CASSMSPLAGVTREQYF.

Ten or more counts support this clonotype. CDR3 coding DNA: TGTGCCAGCAAACGGGGGGGAAGCCCCGGGGAGCTGTTTTTT. Residues: CASKRGGSPGELFF. The chain carries TRBV28 and TRBJ2-2; 8 bases align to TRBD2. This CDR3 is built from 14 residues. Germline loops: CDR1 MDHEN, CDR2 SYDVKM. Germline trimming cut 7 bases from V and 6 bases from J; bases unmatched to any gene: 7. The full variable domain, in which reference TRBV28 and TRBJ2-2 provide the parts outside the CDR3, is DVKVTQSSRYLVKRTGEKVFLECVQDMDHENMFWYRQDPGLGLRLIYFSYDVKMKEKGDIPEGYSVSREKKERFSLILESASTNQTSMYLCASKRGGSPGELFFGEGSRLTVL.

The chain couples TRBV29-1 to TRBJ2-6; D possibly matches TRBD1 or TRBD2 (5 bases each). Trimming stripped 3 bases from V and 3 bases from J, with 12 bases between. CDR1 is SQVTM, CDR2 ANQGSEA, per germline. The CDR3 contains 15 residues. CDR3 nucleotide sequence: TGCAGCGTTGAGGAGTGGGGGAGTGGGGCCAACGTCCTGACTTTC. Its translation: CSVEEWGSGANVLTF.

The rearrangement joins TRBV28 to TRBJ2-4; 7 nucleotides match TRBD1. Germline V CDR1 and CDR2: MDHEN, SYDVKM. The CDR3 has 14 residues. After removal of 6 bases from V and 3 bases from J, the junction contained 5 bases not matched to a gene. The CDR3 region has the DNA TGTGCCAGCAGGGAGCAGGGGGACAAAAACATTCAGTACTTC. Translated, it gives CASREQGDKNIQYF.

Ten or more counts support this clonotype. The V gene is TRBV24-1, the J gene TRBJ2-1; 7 bases line up with TRBD1. The CDR3 is made up of 16 amino acids. In germline, CDR1 is KGHDR, CDR2 SFDVKD. V gave up 4 bases and J gave up 6 bases; unmatched junction bases: 11. CDR3 sequence reads: CATSEQRGLGFNEQFF. Here the CDR3 DNA reads TGTGCCACCAGTGAACAAAGGGGGCTTGGATTCAATGAGCAGTTCTTC.

Concerning this clonotype itself: This may arise from a read error, as a much more abundant clone is one base away. V is TRBV3-1 and J is TRBJ2-1; D gene uncertain. Germline assignment: CDR1 LGHDT and CDR2 YNNKEL (reference sequence). The CDR3 has 11 residues. In nucleotides, the CDR3 is TGTGTCAGCAGCCAAGTCGATGAGCAGTTCTTC. Protein product: CVSSQVDEQFF.

This clonotype was detected only a few times. This CDR3 reads CASSSGGRYEQYF. For the CDR3, the DNA is TGTGCCAGCAGTTCAGGGGGCAGGTACGAGCAGTACTTC. The chain carries TRBV6-5 and TRBJ2-7; 8 bases are shared with TRBD1. V gave up 4 bases and J gave up 4 bases; unmatched junction bases: 3. Germline lookup yields CDR1 MNHEY and CDR2 SVGAGI. The CDR3 covers 13 residues.

The J gene is TRBJ2-1, the V gene TRBV14; D could derive from TRBD1 or TRBD2 (5 bases each). The V gene's germline CDR1 is SGHDN and CDR2 FVKESK. The CDR3 loop spans 17 amino acids. The V and J ends lost 4 bases and 0 bases respectively, with 16 bases between them. The CDR3 DNA is TGTGCCAGCAGCCGCGACCGGGGCTCACTCTCCTACAATGAGCAGTTCTTC. It codes for CASSRDRGSLSYNEQFF.

This clonotype has a single count. The J gene is TRBJ2-1, the V gene TRBV4-3; D not resolved. The V and J ends lost 0 bases and 4 bases respectively, with 13 bases between them. Germline loops: CDR1 LGHNA, CDR2 YSLEER. CDR3 length: 16 amino acids. CDR3 DNA: TGCGCCAGCAGCCAAGATCCGGGCGGAGCGTACAATGAGCAGTTCTTC. This translates into CASSQDPGGAYNEQFF.

This clonotype was counted only a few times. The chain recombines TRBV12-3 or TRBV12-4 with TRBJ2-4; D possibly corresponds to TRBD1 (5 bases). This CDR3 has 14 amino acids. V lost 2 bases, J lost 5 bases, and 10 bases lay in between. The CDR3 coding sequence is TGTGCCAGCAGTTTACTGACAGACCAAAACATTCAGTACTTC. Translation: CASSLLTDQNIQYF.

The table lists this clonotype with many counts. This chain links TRBV5-1 with TRBJ2-5; no reliable D call. CDR1 and CDR2 (germline): SGHRS, YFSETQ. V was cut by 4 bases and J by 5 bases, with 12 bases left in between. This CDR3 is built from 13 residues. The CDR3 DNA reads TGCGCCAGCAGCCCCAAGGACCGGGAGACCCAGTACTTC. This sequence encodes CASSPKDRETQYF. Looking up the rest from reference TRBV5-1 and TRBJ2-5 gives the full variable domain: KAGVTQTPRYLIKTRGQQVTLSCSPISGHRSVSWYQQTPGQGLQFLFEYFSETQRNKGNFPGRFSGRQFSNSRSEMNVSTLELGDSALYLCASSPKDRETQYFGPGTRLLVL.

This clonotype was counted a single time. The gene calls are TRBV7-2 and TRBJ2-5; 11 bases fit TRBD2. Germline CDR1 and CDR2: SGHTA and FQGNSA. The CDR3 is 15 residues long. V was pared by 1 base and J by 7 bases, with 5 bases of the junction left unmatched. The CDR3 loop is CASSLVFGTSGTQYF. CDR3 bases: TGTGCCAGCAGCTTAGTGTTCGGGACTAGCGGGACCCAGTACTTC.